The 25 T cell receptor beta chains reported below all come from one sample, sequenced in a study of technical replicates of blood from several donors. Assay used: immunoSEQ multiplex PCR; TCRdb lists only in-frame clones, some missing. The sample includes tens of thousands of clones, more than 95% of them seen just once. Specimen: T cells isolated from PBMCs. Receptors originate from a human donor in good health.

The rearrangement links TRBV11-2 to TRBJ2-5; the D gene is possibly TRBD2 (6 bases). This CDR3 has 16 residues. The germline gives CDR1 SGHAT, CDR2 FQNNGV. V lost 0 bases, J lost 13 bases, and 24 bases lay in between. CDR3 bases: TGTGCCAGCAGCTTAGAAAGGACGGGGGAAAGAGAACGGCCGTACTTC. Residues: CASSLERTGERERPYF.

The chain uses TRBV6-1 and TRBJ1-1; D unclear. The V end lost 4 bases, the J end lost 1 base, and 10 bases lay between the germline ends. The germline V gene has CDR1 MNHNS and CDR2 SASEGT. The CDR3 is made up of 14 amino acids. The CDR3 loop is CASSAQRANTEAFF. For the CDR3, the DNA is TGTGCCAGCAGTGCACAGAGGGCGAACACTGAAGCTTTCTTT.

The chain has TRBV7-3 and TRBJ2-3, with a weak D call TRBD2 (6 bases). The V end was cut by 5 bases, the J end by 0 bases, with 9 bases between. This CDR3 has 14 amino acids. Germline V lookup: CDR1 SGHTA, CDR2 FQGTGA. The CDR3 coding sequence is TGTGCCAGCAGCGAGGCGGGGAGCACAGATACGCAGTATTTT. It codes for CASSEAGSTDTQYF.

The chain employs TRBV4-2 and TRBJ2-7; 8 bases fit TRBD2. CDR3 length equals 20 residues. The trim removed 5 bases at V and 2 bases at J, leaving 23 bases unmatched. The germline CDR1 and CDR2 sequences are LGHNA and YNFKEQ. The CDR3 DNA reads TGTGCCAGCAGCTCAGGGACTGGACTAGCCGGGATACTTACCACCTACGAGCAGTACTTC. It yields the protein CASSSGTGLAGILTTYEQYF.

J is TRBJ2-5 and V is TRBV5-4; 7 bases match TRBD2. Germline V gene data show CDR1 as SGHNT and CDR2 as YYREEE (reference sequence). The J segment lost 1 base and the V segment lost 2 bases, leaving 8 bases of the junction unmatched. The CDR3 covers 16 residues. This CDR3 reads CASSLRGGSGQETQYF. In DNA, the CDR3 is TGTGCCAGCAGCTTACGCGGCGGGAGTGGCCAAGAGACCCAGTACTTC.

This clone was recorded once. The chain links TRBV28 to TRBJ1-6; maybe TRBD1 (6 bases). CDR1 MDHEN and CDR2 SYDVKM come from the germline V gene. Trimming pared 5 bases from V and 7 bases from J, leaving 21 bases between. This CDR3 spans 17 amino acids. The CDR3 loop is CASSPPGGARRNSPLHF. CDR3 bases: TGTGCCAGCAGTCCCCCTGGGGGGGCGCGGAGGAATTCACCCCTCCACTTT.

The chain's CDR3 is CASSPGTGKEGNYGYTF. The CDR3 DNA is TGTGCCAGCAGTCCCGGGACAGGGAAGGAAGGCAACTATGGCTACACCTTC. The gene calls are TRBV27 and TRBJ1-2; 9 bases are a match to TRBD1. V was pared by 5 bases and J by 2 bases, with 12 bases of the junction left unmatched. The CDR3 contains 17 residues. The germline V gene encodes CDR1 MNHEY and CDR2 SMNVEV (reference sequence).

The chain couples TRBV5-1 to TRBJ1-1; tentative D call: TRBD1 (6 bases). The CDR3 has 13 residues. Deletions cut 4 bases from V and 1 base from J, with 8 bases between. Germline V CDR1 and CDR2: SGHRS, YFSETQ. CDR3 sequence: CASSVDRNTEAFF. The CDR3 region has the DNA TGCGCCAGCAGCGTGGACAGGAACACTGAAGCTTTCTTT. The whole variable domain, filled in from reference TRBV5-1 and TRBJ1-1, reads KAGVTQTPRYLIKTRGQQVTLSCSPISGHRSVSWYQQTPGQGLQFLFEYFSETQRNKGNFPGRFSGRQFSNSRSEMNVSTLELGDSALYLCASSVDRNTEAFFGQGTRLTVV.

The rearrangement links TRBV10-3 to TRBJ2-7; tentatively, D is TRBD2 (6 bases). The CDR3 spans 18 residues. Per germline, CDR1 ENHRY and CDR2 SYGVKD. V was clipped by 3 bases and J by 0 bases, with 21 bases between them. CDR3 sequence (DNA): TGTGCCATCAGTGACATATGGGGGAAGGGACTTTCCTCCTACGAGCAGTACTTC. Amino acid sequence: CAISDIWGKGLSSYEQYF.

The V and J genes are TRBV18 and TRBJ2-7, with D possibly TRBD2 on 6 matching bases. The CDR3 is 13 amino acids. The ends were cut back, 6 bases at V and 5 bases at J, with 14 bases in the middle. Germline CDR1 reads KGHSH; CDR2 reads LQKENI. The CDR3 spells CASSTGEGNEQYF. The CDR3 DNA follows: TGTGCCAGCTCTACGGGAGAGGGAAACGAGCAGTACTTC.

The V gene is TRBV6-5, the J gene TRBJ1-2; D remains ambiguous. V was cut by 1 base and J by 0 bases, with 9 bases left in between. Germline V lookup: CDR1 MNHEY, CDR2 SVGAGI. The CDR3 is made up of 15 amino acids. The CDR3 here is CASSYLADPNYGYTF. CDR3 in DNA: TGTGCCAGCAGTTACTTGGCAGATCCTAACTATGGCTACACCTTC.

CDR3 loop: CASSVPTSGGPYEQYF. As DNA, the CDR3 is TGCGCCAGCAGTGTACCGACTAGCGGGGGACCCTACGAGCAGTACTTC. The chain is built from TRBV23-1 and TRBJ2-7, with 12 bases fitting TRBD2. TRBV23-1 is known as an ORF, though its function is uncertain. The junction had 7 bases not matched to a gene; V was cut back by 5 bases and J by 2 bases. CDR3 length: 16 amino acids.

This chain joins TRBV11-3 and TRBJ2-3; TRBD2 matches 7 bases. The germline CDR1 and CDR2 sequences are SGHNT and YENEEA. The V gene end was trimmed by 2 bases and the J gene end by 1 base; junction bases not matched to a gene: 18. This CDR3 is 20 amino acids long. CDR3 in amino acids: CASSLLGPGTTTWGTDTQYF. Written as DNA, the CDR3 is TGTGCCAGCAGCTTATTGGGGCCAGGGACTACTACTTGGGGCACAGATACGCAGTATTTT.

The chain is built from TRBV30 and TRBJ1-1; D is unclear. The germline V gene has CDR1 GTSNPN and CDR2 SVGIG (reference sequence). The CDR3 covers 12 residues. V was pared by 3 bases and J by 1 base, with 6 bases between. Here the CDR3 reads CAWRGPNTEAFF. The CDR3 DNA reads TGTGCCTGGAGGGGCCCGAACACTGAAGCTTTCTTT.

The rearrangement links TRBV13 to TRBJ2-1; 8 bases line up with TRBD1. Germline lookup yields CDR1 PRHDT and CDR2 FYEKMQ (reference sequence). The CDR3 is 19 residues long. Trimming at V came to 4 bases and at J to 4 bases, leaving 18 bases not matched to a gene. CDR3 loop: CASSSTAIRDRPNYNEQFF. CDR3 nucleotides: TGTGCCAGCAGCTCCACAGCAATCCGGGACAGGCCTAATTACAATGAGCAGTTCTTC.

V is TRBV30 and J is TRBJ2-3, with D unclear. V dropped 0 bases and J dropped 0 bases, with 4 bases sitting between them. This CDR3 has 13 residues. The germline CDR1 and CDR2 sequences are GTSNPN and SVGIG (reference sequence). CDR3 residues: CAWSVHSTDTQYF. DNA for the CDR3: TGTGCCTGGAGTGTACATAGCACAGATACGCAGTATTTT.

This chain connects TRBV5-1 to TRBJ1-3; D is perhaps TRBD1 (5 bases). Germline V gives CDR1 SGHRS, CDR2 YFSETQ. V lost 4 bases and J 3 bases, leaving 14 bases between the germline ends. CDR3 length equals 15 residues. This CDR3 reads CASSNAGGFGNTIYF. The CDR3 DNA reads as TGCGCCAGCAGCAACGCCGGGGGATTTGGAAACACCATATATTTT.

The chain recombines TRBV5-1 with TRBJ2-5, with D perhaps matching TRBD2 (6 bases). Germline lookup yields CDR1 SGHRS and CDR2 YFSETQ. Trimming pared 3 bases from V and 3 bases from J, leaving 12 bases between. The CDR3 is 14 amino acids. In DNA form, the CDR3 reads TGCGCCAGCAGCTCCGGGGACTGGAAAGAGACCCAGTACTTC. It specifies CASSSGDWKETQYF.

This clone was detected once. The chain recombines TRBV7-8 with TRBJ1-1; D remains unclear. The CDR3 sequence is 14 residues long. V lost 5 bases, J lost 4 bases, and 14 bases lay in between. CDR1 and CDR2 from the germline V gene are SGHVS and FQNEAQ. In DNA, the CDR3 is TGTGCCAGCAGCCTGGGCTCAATTGGCACTGAAGCTTTCTTT. This codes for CASSLGSIGTEAFF.

The chain combines TRBV5-1 with TRBJ1-2; no clear D gene. Trimming removed 1 base from V and 0 bases from J, with 7 bases in between. This CDR3 is built from 14 residues. Germline V CDR1 and CDR2: SGHRS, YFSETQ. The CDR3 loop is CASSLISANYGYTF. The CDR3, as DNA: TGCGCCAGCAGCTTGATATCCGCTAACTATGGCTACACCTTC.

The V call is TRBV7-9, the J call TRBJ1-4, with 9 bases that match TRBD1. The germline V gene has CDR1 SEHNR and CDR2 FQNEAQ (reference sequence). The CDR3 totals 15 residues. V shed 6 bases and J 6 bases; nucleotides not matched to a gene: 8. CDR3: CASSPRDRVDEKLFF. CDR3 sequence (DNA): TGTGCCAGCAGTCCCCGGGACAGGGTAGATGAAAAACTGTTTTTT.

The chain combines TRBV4-1 with TRBJ1-5, with D uncertain. With 0 bases removed from V and 6 bases from J, the gap between germline ends came to 9 bases. This CDR3 is 14 amino acids long. Germline values: CDR1 MGHRA, CDR2 YSYEKL. CDR3 in amino acids: CASSQDGRVQPQHF. The DNA of the CDR3 is TGCGCCAGCAGCCAAGATGGGAGGGTTCAGCCCCAGCATTTT.

This clone has a single count. The chain carries TRBV27 and TRBJ1-5, with 8 nucleotides matching TRBD1. V lost 4 bases to trimming and J lost 6 bases; unmatched junction nucleotides: 5. CDR3 length: 14 amino acids. The germline V gene has CDR1 MNHEY and CDR2 SMNVEV (reference sequence). In nucleotides, the CDR3 is TGTGCCAGCAGTTCCCAGGGGGCAGGTCAGCCCCAGCATTTT. Protein product: CASSSQGAGQPQHF.

The chain recombines TRBV27 with TRBJ2-7; D uncertain. The CDR3 extends over 14 amino acids. Trimming pared 4 bases from V and 0 bases from J, leaving 10 bases between. Per germline, CDR1 MNHEY and CDR2 SMNVEV (reference sequence). The CDR3 here is CASSSSLYSYEQYF. CDR3 DNA sequence: TGTGCCAGCAGTTCTAGTCTGTACTCCTACGAGCAGTACTTC.

The genes are TRBV28 and TRBJ1-1; TRBD1 matches 10 bases. The V segment lost 5 bases and the J segment 3 bases; nucleotides outside the gene matches: 6. There are 15 residues in the CDR3. Germline V gene data show CDR1 as MDHEN and CDR2 as SYDVKM. The CDR3 sequence: CASSLDRGPYTEAFF. For the CDR3, the DNA is TGTGCCAGCAGTCTCGACAGGGGGCCTTACACTGAAGCTTTCTTT.